The sequence of this TCR beta chain was determined in a study of T-cell reconstitution after alpha-beta-depleted transplantation in children. Per the germline V gene, CDR1 is MNHEY and CDR2 is SVGAGI. The V gene lost 0 bases and the J gene lost 0 bases, with 11 bases spanning the gap. There are 16 residues in the CDR3. This clonotype has a count of ten or more. Preparing the TCRbeta library involved the use of unique molecular identifiers. TCRdb independently ran MiXCR on the PCR reads; one entry per CDR3 protein. Among hundreds of thousands of distinct CDR3 sequences listed, roughly 15% were seen once.

Sequencing was performed on PBMCs from the stem cell graft donor, taken from the stem cell graft. The clonotype was recovered from a human donor who donated a stem cell graft to a child with acute myeloid leukemia. This rearrangement joins TRBV6-5 to TRBJ1-1; no definite D call. As DNA, the CDR3 is TGTGCCAGCAGTTACTCGAGGACCGCTATGAACACTGAAGCTTTCTTT. Its protein is CASSYSRTAMNTEAFF.